This T cell receptor (beta chain) originates from a study of CD8 T cells in Susac syndrome. Peripheral blood CD8+ and CD4+ T cells were profiled by TCR beta sequencing. TEMRA cells were FACS-enriched and CD8+ and CD4+ T cells negatively isolated. The V end lost 3 bases, the J end lost 3 bases, and 24 bases lay between the germline ends. Germline CDR1 SQVTM, CDR2 ANQGSEA. This CDR3 region has 17 residues. Reverse transcription of 0.5 to 1 ug RNA was performed with random hexamers. TCRdb used MiXCR to reprocess the immunoSEQ multiplex PCR reads, holding one entry per CDR3 protein. The sample lists 350,000 to 550,000 distinct CDR3 sequences, 75% to 90% seen once, with around 0.12% in the top ten.

Sequencing used CD8+ T cells from PBMCs. The chain recombines TRBV29-1 with TRBJ2-7, with a weak D call TRBD2 (5 bases). The sequence was obtained from a human donor with multiple sclerosis. Here the CDR3 DNA reads TGCAGCGTTGATGTCCTAGACCCCACCGAGGGTCTCTACGAGCAGTACTTC. Its translation: CSVDVLDPTEGLYEQYF.